What follows are 19 T cell receptor beta chains derived from one specimen sequenced in a study of somatic mutations in cytotoxic T cells in rheumatoid arthritis. The data were produced by immunoSEQ multiplex PCR, yet TCRdb's version contains in-frame clones alone and is incomplete. The sample has about 18,000 clones, less than 75% seen once. The sequencing sample was made of CD8+ T cells sorted from blood. These receptors were collected from a woman aged 55-69 years in good health.

V gene TRBV19 combines with J gene TRBJ1-1; D unclear. The V end lost 6 bases, the J end lost 5 bases, and 16 bases lay between the germline ends. There are 14 residues in the CDR3. CDR1 and CDR2 from the germline V gene are LNHDA and SQIVND (reference sequence). CDR3 loop: CASRGQTRATEAFF. Written as DNA, the CDR3 is TGTGCCAGTAGGGGTCAGACAAGGGCTACTGAAGCTTTCTTT.

This chain links TRBV6-5 with TRBJ2-7, with 8 positions matching TRBD2. This CDR3 is 14 amino acids long. Germline CDR1 is MNHEY and CDR2 is SVGAGI. V shed 8 bases and J 5 bases; nucleotides not matched to a gene: 11. The CDR3 sequence: CASRGGLSGHEQYF. CDR3 DNA sequence: TGTGCCAGCCGGGGGGGGCTCAGTGGCCACGAGCAGTACTTC.

The chain joins TRBV2 to TRBJ1-4; D is possibly TRBD1 (5 bases). The CDR3 is 14 residues long. The V gene's germline CDR1 is SNHLY and CDR2 FYNNEI. V was shortened by 8 bases and J by 8 bases, with 18 bases between the two germline ends. CDR3 nucleotide sequence: TGTGCCAGCCTCCCAGAGGGGACCAACGAAAAACTGTTTTTT. Translating gives CASLPEGTNEKLFF.

The V and J genes are TRBV5-1 and TRBJ1-2; D gene uncertain. Trimming removed 0 bases from V and 8 bases from J, with 11 bases in between. The length of the CDR3 is 13 residues. Germline values: CDR1 SGHRS, CDR2 YFSETQ. The CDR3 nucleotides read TGCGCCAGCAGCTTGGTTTCGGGGAGGGGCTACACCTTC. It is translated as CASSLVSGRGYTF.

J is TRBJ2-7 and V is TRBV10-1; TRBD1 matches at 9 bases. Germline CDR1 is WNHNN and CDR2 is SYGVQD (reference sequence). The CDR3 runs 13 residues. J was trimmed by 2 bases and V by 6 bases; bases with no gene match: 2. The CDR3 is CASSRDRAYEQYF. The CDR3 bases are TGCGCCAGCAGCCGGGACAGGGCCTACGAGCAGTACTTC.

V usage is TRBV11-2 and J usage is TRBJ2-4; no firm D call. V dropped 2 bases and J dropped 4 bases, with 9 bases sitting between them. CDR1 and CDR2 (germline): SGHAT, FQNNGV. The CDR3 contains 14 residues. This CDR3 reads CASSLRALKNIQYF. For the CDR3, the DNA is TGTGCCAGCAGCTTACGGGCGTTGAAAAACATTCAGTACTTC.

The gene calls are TRBV6-1 and TRBJ2-1, with 8 bases fitting TRBD1. The CDR3 covers 14 residues. V dropped 6 bases and J dropped 5; count of bases not matched to a gene: 6. CDR1 is MNHNS, CDR2 SASEGT, per germline. The CDR3 loop reads CASRVRDRHNEQFF. CDR3 sequence (DNA): TGTGCCAGCAGGGTCCGGGACAGGCACAATGAGCAGTTCTTC.

This chain's CDR3 is CSAGGRDGYTF. CDR3 DNA: TGCAGTGCCGGGGGGAGAGATGGCTACACCTTC. The rearrangement joins TRBV20-1 to TRBJ1-2; possible D gene TRBD1, 5 bases. The CDR3 contains 11 residues. CDR1 and CDR2 (germline): DFQATT, SNEGSKA (reference sequence). With 6 bases removed from V and 6 bases from J, the gap between germline ends came to 11 bases.

This clone was seen only once. This rearrangement joins TRBV7-9 to TRBJ1-2; TRBD1 might be the D (5 bases). This CDR3 is 18 amino acids long. Trimming removed 5 bases at V and 0 bases at J, with 22 bases between. CDR1 SEHNR and CDR2 FQNEAQ come from the germline V gene (reference sequence). In DNA form, the CDR3 reads TGTGCCAGCAGCCCCTCCTTTAGTATCGACAGAGCTAACTATGGCTACACCTTC. This codes for CASSPSFSIDRANYGYTF.

This CDR3 is CASTHPNRDSEKLFF. CDR3 DNA: TGTGCCAGCACCCACCCCAACAGAGACTCTGAAAAACTGTTTTTT. The chain couples TRBV6-6 to TRBJ1-4, with D hard to call. CDR3 length equals 15 residues. Germline values: CDR1 MNHNY, CDR2 SVGAGI (reference sequence). Between the trimmed V and J ends, which lost 7 bases and 7 bases, there was a span of 19 bases.

This clone has just a few counts. The V gene is TRBV19, the J gene TRBJ2-7; D unclear. The V end lost 4 bases, the J end lost 3 bases, and 1 base lay between the germline ends. This CDR3 is 10 amino acids long. Germline V gene sequence: CDR1 LNHDA, CDR2 SQIVND (reference sequence). The CDR3 protein is CASSSYEQYF. The CDR3 bases are TGTGCCAGTAGTAGCTACGAGCAGTACTTC.

J is TRBJ1-5 and V is TRBV5-5, with TRBD1 matching over 7 bases. Looked up from germline, CDR1 is SGHKS and CDR2 is YYEKEE (reference sequence). V shed 4 bases and J 4 bases; nucleotides not matched to a gene: 11. The CDR3 has 16 amino acids. CDR3: CASSPDPDRLNQPQHF. DNA for the CDR3: TGTGCCAGCAGCCCGGACCCGGACAGGTTAAATCAGCCCCAGCATTTT.

This sequence joins TRBV9 and TRBJ1-2, with 10 bases matching TRBD1. The CDR3 extends over 14 amino acids. Germline-derived CDR1 and CDR2 are SGDLS and YYNGEE. J was trimmed by 8 bases and V by 4 bases; bases with no gene match: 8. The CDR3 spells CASSPRGQGKGYTF. The CDR3 region has the DNA TGTGCCAGCAGCCCCCGGGGACAGGGGAAGGGCTACACCTTC.

The V call is TRBV6-5, the J call TRBJ1-1; D is undetermined. Germline CDR1 and CDR2: MNHEY and SVGAGI. This CDR3 has 13 amino acids. V was trimmed by 6 bases and J by 5 bases, leaving 13 bases between them. The CDR3, as DNA: TGTGCCAGCAGCCCCTTGAGGGAGACTGAAGCTTTCTTT. This gives the protein CASSPLRETEAFF.

This clone has only one observation. The V and J genes are TRBV11-2 and TRBJ2-1, with D perhaps matching TRBD1 (6 bases). CDR3 length equals 14 residues. The V end was cut by 5 bases, the J end by 5 bases, with 13 bases between. Germline CDR1 is SGHAT and CDR2 is FQNNGV. The CDR3 DNA reads TGTGCCAGCAGCGGTTGGACAGCTAACAATGAGCAGTTCTTC. Translating it yields CASSGWTANNEQFF.

V and J are TRBV27 and TRBJ1-5; no clear D. V was shortened by 3 bases and J by 0 bases, with 6 bases between the two germline ends. CDR3 size: 14 residues. The germline V gene has CDR1 MNHEY and CDR2 SMNVEV (reference sequence). CDR3 nucleotide sequence: TGTGCCAGCAGTTTGGGCCTTAGCAATCAGCCCCAGCATTTT. It encodes CASSLGLSNQPQHF.

V gene TRBV4-1 combines with J gene TRBJ2-7, with D unresolved. Trimming took off 3 bases at V and 4 bases at J, with 13 bases between the two ends. This CDR3 has 14 amino acids. Germline V gene data show CDR1 as MGHRA and CDR2 as YSYEKL. CDR3 sequence (DNA): TGCGCCAGCAGCCACCCGGCGCAGCCTTACGAGCAGTACTTC. Its protein is CASSHPAQPYEQYF.

V usage is TRBV27 and J usage is TRBJ2-7; possible D gene TRBD2, 6 bases. Germline values: CDR1 MNHEY, CDR2 SMNVEV (reference sequence). V lost 5 bases and J lost 5, with 31 bases in between. The CDR3 covers 19 residues. DNA of the CDR3: TGTGCCAGCAGTCTGCTATACCCCTCACGACTAGTTCATGTCCACGAGCAGTACTTC. This sequence encodes CASSLLYPSRLVHVHEQYF.

This clone is medium-sized in the sample. The gene calls are TRBV15 and TRBJ1-5; D gene uncertain. Trimming cost V 3 bases and J 8 bases, with 11 bases left between them. This CDR3 spans 13 amino acids. The V gene's germline CDR1 is LNHNV and CDR2 YYDKDF (reference sequence). CDR3 loop: CATSRGSAKPQHF. In nucleotides, the CDR3 is TGTGCCACCAGCAGGGGGTCCGCAAAGCCCCAGCATTTT.